The source of this T cell receptor (beta chain) is a study of cytomegalovirus exposure and HLA in healthy donors. General study results and limits: Presence/absence comparisons presumed near-even sequencing depth among donors. It emerged from a later analysis that several of the most significant clusters appeared to be linked to common viral pathogens.

This CDR3 is 16 amino acids long. V was shortened by 5 bases and J by 0 bases, with 14 bases between the two germline ends. Germline values: CDR1 LNHDA, CDR2 SQIVND (reference sequence). To note about this clone: Its specificity is not known.

The PCR made use of 60 Vbeta and 13 Jbeta primers. The table came from immunoSEQ multiplex PCR; TCRdb's copy has only in-frame clones and leaves some out. The data contain hundreds of thousands of clones, roughly 80% of them singletons. The V call is TRBV19, the J call TRBJ1-3; D remains unclear. The sequenced sample consisted of PBMCs. The TCR comes from a middle-aged man in good health and CMV-seronegative. Here the CDR3 reads CASSPYLTGSGNTIYF. The CDR3 DNA follows: TGTGCCAGTAGTCCCTATCTGACTGGCTCTGGAAACACCATATATTTT.